One sample yielded the 27 T cell receptor beta chains listed below, sequenced in a study of T cell changes during pregnancy in multiple sclerosis. Assay: immunoSEQ multiplex PCR; the TCRdb copy retains only in-frame clones and omits some. The sample yields some 28,000 clones, about 92% seen once. This specimen was CD4+ T cells from peripheral blood mononuclear cells, taken in the first trimester of pregnancy. Every receptor here comes from a female donor with multiple sclerosis, enrolled in a pregnancy study.

The chain carries TRBV9 and TRBJ2-3, with 7 nucleotides matching TRBD2. Trimming took 2 bases from V and 1 from J; bases not matched to a gene: 1. CDR3 length equals 14 residues. In germline, CDR1 is SGDLS, CDR2 YYNGEE. CDR3 amino acids: CASSVRGGTDTQYF. The CDR3 nucleotides are TGTGCCAGCAGCGTCCGGGGGGGCACAGATACGCAGTATTTT. Full variable domain (rest looked up from reference TRBV9 and TRBJ2-3): DSGVTQTPKHLITATGQRVTLRCSPRSGDLSVYWYQQSLDQGLQFLIQYYNGEERAKGNILERFSAQQFPDLHSELNLSSLELGDSALYFCASSVRGGTDTQYFGPGTRLTVL.

The rearrangement links TRBV18 to TRBJ2-5; 8 bases are a match to TRBD1. This CDR3 contains 14 residues. Unmatched junction bases numbered 0, after V lost 0 bases and J lost 3 bases. Germline V CDR1 and CDR2: KGHSH, LQKENI. The CDR3 sequence: CASSPPTGEETQYF. In DNA form, the CDR3 reads TGTGCCAGCTCACCACCGACAGGGGAAGAGACCCAGTACTTC. Full variable domain (outside the CDR3, taken from reference TRBV18 and TRBJ2-5): NAGVMQNPRHLVRRRGQEARLRCSPMKGHSHVYWYRQLPEEGLKFMVYLQKENIIDESGMPKERFSAEFPKEGPSILRIQQVVRGDSAAYFCASSPPTGEETQYFGPGTRLLVL.

V is TRBV7-9 and J is TRBJ2-1; 7 bases match TRBD1. This CDR3 contains 14 residues. The V and J ends lost 1 base and 8 bases, in that order; junction bases with no gene match: 5. The germline V gene has CDR1 SEHNR and CDR2 FQNEAQ (reference sequence). For the CDR3, the DNA is TGTGCCAGCAGCTTAGGACAGGGTAGCTATGAGCAGTTCTTC. It translates to CASSLGQGSYEQFF.

The chain has TRBV5-8 and TRBJ1-5; the match to TRBD1 covers 9 bases. The germline CDR1 and CDR2 sequences are SGHTS and YDEGEE. The V gene end was trimmed by 0 bases and the J gene end by 7 bases; junction bases not matched to a gene: 8. This CDR3 is built from 16 residues. The CDR3 region has the DNA TGTGCCAGCAGCTTGGTACCGGGACAGGGCTGGCAGCCCCAGCATTTT. It is translated as CASSLVPGQGWQPQHF.

V is TRBV28 and J is TRBJ2-3; 12 bases are a match to TRBD2. This CDR3 is 15 amino acids long. With V trimmed by 2 bases and J by 5 bases, 2 bases remained unmatched. Germline assignment: CDR1 MDHEN and CDR2 SYDVKM. This CDR3 is CASSLLAGGEDTQYF. DNA of the CDR3: TGTGCCAGCAGTTTACTAGCGGGGGGGGAAGATACGCAGTATTTT.

The chain is built from TRBV7-2 and TRBJ2-1, with D possibly matching TRBD1 (5 bases). Germline CDR1 is SGHTA and CDR2 is FQGNSA. This CDR3 comprises 16 residues. V was clipped by 1 base and J by 4 bases, with 14 bases between them. CDR3 DNA: TGTGCCAGCAGCTTAGATGGGGCAGGAGATTACAATGAGCAGTTCTTC. This sequence encodes CASSLDGAGDYNEQFF.

Note on this clone: A read error may account for a junction end that differs from germline. The rearrangement links TRBV5-1 to TRBJ2-1; 9 bases are shared with TRBD2. The CDR3 spans 16 residues. Germline V gene lookup returns CDR1 SGHRS and CDR2 YFSETQ. The CDR3 loop is CASSPFPSGTYHEQFF. In nucleotides, the CDR3 is TGCGCCAGCAGCCCTTTTCCTAGCGGGACCTACCATGAGCAGTTCTTC.

The V and J genes are TRBV5-1 and TRBJ2-5, with no clear D. The V and J ends lost 0 bases and 1 base respectively, with 10 bases between them. CDR1 and CDR2 (germline): SGHRS, YFSETQ. The CDR3 runs 15 residues. CDR3 region: CASSLVLQTQETQYF. In nucleotides, the CDR3 is TGCGCCAGCAGCTTGGTCCTACAGACCCAAGAGACCCAGTACTTC.

This clone was counted a single time. The genes are TRBV29-1 and TRBJ1-2; 7 positions match TRBD1. This CDR3 has 16 residues. Germline lookup yields CDR1 SQVTM and CDR2 ANQGSEA. Germline trimming cut 5 bases from V and 4 bases from J; bases unmatched to any gene: 16. The chain's CDR3 is CSVHPAGQTLGYGYTF. In nucleotides, the CDR3 is TGCAGCGTTCACCCCGCGGGACAGACCCTAGGCTATGGCTACACCTTC.

The rearrangement uses TRBV5-4 and TRBJ2-5; TRBD2 is a possible D gene (5 bases). V was cut by 2 bases and J by 2 bases, with 7 bases left in between. CDR3 length: 13 residues. CDR1 SGHNT and CDR2 YYREEE come from the germline V gene (reference sequence). The CDR3 loop is CASSFRGQETQYF. The CDR3, as DNA: TGTGCCAGCAGCTTCCGAGGGCAAGAGACCCAGTACTTC.

The V and J genes are TRBV4-1 and TRBJ2-3, with D perhaps matching TRBD2 (5 bases). There are 19 residues in the CDR3. Germline V gives CDR1 MGHRA, CDR2 YSYEKL. The V gene lost 2 bases and the J gene lost 3 bases, with 24 bases spanning the gap. In DNA, the CDR3 is TGCGCCAGCAGCCAACTAGAACTTTGGGGAGCATTAGGAACAGATACGCAGTATTTT. Amino acids: CASSQLELWGALGTDTQYF.

V usage is TRBV30 and J usage is TRBJ1-3; tentatively, D is TRBD1 (6 bases). Trimming left V 2 bases short and J 0 bases short, with 17 bases between. The CDR3 covers 17 residues. Germline V CDR1 and CDR2: GTSNPN, SVGIG (reference sequence). The CDR3 is CAWSFYREGGSGNTIYF. CDR3 coding DNA: TGTGCCTGGAGTTTCTACAGGGAAGGGGGCTCTGGAAACACCATATATTTT.

The chain is built from TRBV19 and TRBJ2-7; TRBD2 agrees at 9 bases. The CDR3 sequence is 16 residues long. J was trimmed by 2 bases and V by 5 bases; bases with no gene match: 10. CDR1 is LNHDA, CDR2 SQIVND, per germline (reference sequence). The CDR3: CASSPRLVAGAYEQYF. In DNA, the CDR3 is TGTGCCAGTAGTCCCCGTTTGGTAGCGGGGGCCTACGAGCAGTACTTC.

The chain recombines TRBV7-2 with TRBJ1-2, with D perhaps matching TRBD1 (5 bases). The CDR3 extends over 16 amino acids. Trimming pared 1 base from V and 4 bases from J, leaving 16 bases between. Germline V gene sequence: CDR1 SGHTA, CDR2 FQGNSA. CDR3 nucleotides: TGTGCCAGCAGCTTAGGTCCTCCAGGGTCGGGCTATGGCTACACCTTC. Amino acid sequence: CASSLGPPGSGYGYTF.

The chain carries TRBV4-3 and TRBJ2-1; 8 bases match TRBD2. With 1 base clipped from V and 5 bases from J, the junction kept 1 base outside the gene matches. Germline assignment: CDR1 LGHNA and CDR2 YSLEER. The length of the CDR3 is 14 residues. CDR3 nucleotide sequence: TGCGCCAGCAGCCAAGTGGGACTAGACAATGAGCAGTTCTTC. This sequence encodes CASSQVGLDNEQFF.

The chain has TRBV5-1 and TRBJ2-1, with D perhaps matching TRBD1 (5 bases). The CDR3 extends over 13 amino acids. The germline gives CDR1 SGHRS, CDR2 YFSETQ. Trimming cost V 8 bases and J 14 bases, with 23 bases left between them. As DNA, the CDR3 is TGCGCCAGGAAGAAGACAGTTATTACCGTTGAGTTCTTC. Its protein product is CARKKTVITVEFF.

The V gene is TRBV6-5, the J gene TRBJ2-5, with 7 nucleotides matching TRBD2. Germline V gives CDR1 MNHEY, CDR2 SVGAGI. After removal of 2 bases from V and 2 bases from J, the junction contained 2 bases not matched to a gene. There are 14 residues in the CDR3. The DNA of the CDR3 is TGTGCCAGCAGTTACGGTAGCGGGCAAGAGACCCAGTACTTC. Its translation is CASSYGSGQETQYF.

The chain combines TRBV7-3 with TRBJ2-2; the match to TRBD1 covers 9 bases. The V segment lost 2 bases and the J segment 4 bases; nucleotides outside the gene matches: 2. Germline V gene data show CDR1 as SGHTA and CDR2 as FQGTGA. The CDR3 covers 15 residues. The CDR3 is CASSLRQGGTGELFF. DNA for the CDR3: TGTGCCAGCAGCTTACGACAGGGGGGCACCGGGGAGCTGTTTTTT.

The CDR3 sequence: CASSPVAISGGGTEAFF. The CDR3 DNA follows: TGTGCCAGCTCACCCGTAGCGATCTCAGGGGGAGGCACTGAAGCTTTCTTT. The chain combines TRBV18 with TRBJ1-1; 7 nucleotides align to TRBD1. CDR1 is KGHSH and CDR2 is LQKENI in the germline V gene. CDR3 size: 17 residues. Trimming cost V 3 bases and J 4 bases; bases outside gene matches: 14.

In this sample, this clone turned up once. V gene TRBV7-2 combines with J gene TRBJ1-5; 9 nucleotides match TRBD1. The CDR3 sequence is 14 residues long. J lost 5 bases, V lost 5 bases, and 4 bases had no gene match. Germline CDR1 SGHTA, CDR2 FQGNSA. This CDR3 reads CASSVRQGDQPQHF. The DNA of the CDR3 is TGTGCCAGCAGCGTCCGACAGGGGGATCAGCCCCAGCATTTT.

The chain has TRBV11-3 and TRBJ1-1, with 9 bases aligning to TRBD1. The CDR3 runs to 14 residues. The V gene's germline CDR1 is SGHNT and CDR2 YENEEA. Germline trimming cut 5 bases from V and 1 base from J; bases unmatched to any gene: 2. The CDR3 region has the DNA TGTGCCAGCAGCCCGGGACAGGGGAACACTGAAGCTTTCTTT. As protein: CASSPGQGNTEAFF.

This clone was picked up one time. The chain combines TRBV7-8 with TRBJ2-5; 12 nucleotides match TRBD2. CDR3 length: 16 amino acids. Germline V CDR1 and CDR2: SGHVS, FQNEAQ. Unmatched junction bases numbered 5, after V lost 5 bases and J lost 1 base. The CDR3 DNA is TGTGCCAGCAGCAATCGACTAGCGGGGGCCCAAGAGACCCAGTACTTC. Translated, it gives CASSNRLAGAQETQYF.

The V and J genes are TRBV27 and TRBJ1-1; 7 nucleotides line up with TRBD1. V was pared by 4 bases and J by 0 bases, with 5 bases of the junction left unmatched. The CDR3 contains 15 residues. CDR1 is MNHEY, CDR2 SMNVEV, per germline (reference sequence). DNA for the CDR3: TGTGCCAGCAGTTCATACAGGGGCTTGAACACTGAAGCTTTCTTT. Translating it yields CASSSYRGLNTEAFF.

V usage is TRBV30 and J usage is TRBJ1-3, with D unclear. This CDR3 is built from 13 residues. Germline V gene data show CDR1 as GTSNPN and CDR2 as SVGIG (reference sequence). The V and J ends lost 2 bases and 1 base respectively, with 6 bases between them. CDR3 nucleotides: TGTGCCTGGAGTCGGGGTTCTGGAAACACCATATATTTT. Protein sequence: CAWSRGSGNTIYF.

The chain employs TRBV29-1 and TRBJ2-2, with D possibly matching TRBD1 (6 bases). The V end lost 4 bases, the J end lost 4 bases, and 10 bases lay between the germline ends. The CDR3 spans 13 residues. CDR1 SQVTM and CDR2 ANQGSEA come from the germline V gene. The CDR3 protein is CSVGTEPTGELFF. CDR3 sequence (DNA): TGCAGCGTTGGGACAGAGCCCACCGGGGAGCTGTTTTTT.

The chain combines TRBV9 with TRBJ1-5; D ambiguous. Germline-derived CDR1 and CDR2 are SGDLS and YYNGEE. CDR3 size: 19 residues. V shed 3 bases and J shed 0 bases, with 22 bases lying between them. The CDR3 protein is CASSAPPRTELDSNQPQHF. The CDR3 region has the DNA TGTGCCAGCAGCGCCCCCCCACGGACTGAACTGGATAGCAATCAGCCCCAGCATTTT.

This chain joins TRBV7-2 and TRBJ2-2, with a weak D call TRBD1 (5 bases). This CDR3 contains 16 residues. Germline assignment: CDR1 SGHTA and CDR2 FQGNSA. Trimming stripped 4 bases from V and 2 bases from J, with 14 bases between. The CDR3 sequence: CASSSYGTGNTGELFF. The CDR3 bases are TGTGCCAGCAGCTCTTATGGCACAGGCAACACCGGGGAGCTGTTTTTT.